The entry below gives a single TCR beta chain sequence along with its context. Cohorts were determined from participant-reported clinical history. The data were obtained in a study of blood T cell repertoires in COVID-19. Profiling relied on immunoSEQ multiplex PCR, and the TCRdb table lists in-frame clones only, not all of them. The sample comprises a few hundred thousand clones, around 90% of which are singletons, and 0.95% to 1.5% rests with the top ten. Trimming shortened V by 8 bases and J by 8 bases, and 9 bases separated the two germline ends. There are 11 residues in the CDR3. The sequence came from a human donor in a cohort exposed to, infected with or recovered from COVID-19 (not recorded which). The donor label of this sample is uncertain. The sequenced sample was PBMCs or T cells enriched from blood (not recorded which). This chain links TRBV12-3 or TRBV12-4 with TRBJ1-4; D remains unclear. CDR3 loop: CASAAVEKLFF. DNA of the CDR3: TGTGCCAGCGCGGCAGTAGAAAAACTGTTTTTT.